These 22 T cell receptor beta chains came from one sample sequenced in a study of blood T cell repertoires in COVID-19. The repertoire was sequenced with immunoSEQ multiplex PCR; TCRdb's copy has only in-frame clones and lacks some. The sample lists around 170,000 clones, 86% occurring once. The sequencing input was peripheral blood. These receptors originate from a man aged 45-60 years with active or convalescent COVID-19.

This sequence joins TRBV30 and TRBJ1-3, with a possible D match to TRBD1 (6 bases). In germline, CDR1 is GTSNPN, CDR2 SVGIG (reference sequence). This CDR3 comprises 17 residues. V was trimmed by 2 bases and J by 0 bases, leaving 17 bases between them. CDR3 coding DNA: TGTGCCTGGAGTAGAAAATCAGGGGACCTCTCTGGAAACACCATATATTTT. As protein: CAWSRKSGDLSGNTIYF.

This chain joins TRBV19 and TRBJ1-4, with D possibly TRBD1 on 5 matching bases. This CDR3 has 16 amino acids. Germline CDR1 LNHDA, CDR2 SQIVND (reference sequence). Trimming cost V 6 bases and J 0 bases, with 14 bases left between them. CDR3 in amino acids: CASRPGGTPTNEKLFF. The DNA of the CDR3 is TGTGCCAGTAGGCCTGGGGGGACCCCAACTAATGAAAAACTGTTTTTT.

V is TRBV27 and J is TRBJ1-2, with 9 bases that match TRBD1. The CDR3 spans 16 residues. CDR1 is MNHEY and CDR2 is SMNVEV in the germline V gene (reference sequence). V lost 1 base, J lost 2 bases, and 5 bases stayed unmatched. The CDR3 DNA reads TGTGCCAGCAGTTTATTTTGGGACAGGGAGAACTATGGCTACACCTTC. It translates to CASSLFWDRENYGYTF.

The chain links TRBV5-1 to TRBJ1-2; D remains unclear. Trimming removed 0 bases from V and 5 bases from J, with 11 bases in between. CDR1 and CDR2 (germline): SGHRS, YFSETQ. CDR3 size: 14 residues. The CDR3 DNA follows: TGCGCCAGCAGCTTGGCCGAACAGCCATATGGCTACACCTTC. Its translation: CASSLAEQPYGYTF. Full variable domain (missing parts from reference TRBV5-1 and TRBJ1-2): KAGVTQTPRYLIKTRGQQVTLSCSPISGHRSVSWYQQTPGQGLQFLFEYFSETQRNKGNFPGRFSGRQFSNSRSEMNVSTLELGDSALYLCASSLAEQPYGYTFGSGTRLTVV.

The gene calls are TRBV6-5 and TRBJ1-6; perhaps TRBD1 as D (6 bases). Trimming shortened V by 5 bases and J by 6 bases, and 11 bases separated the two germline ends. The CDR3 contains 14 residues. Germline CDR1 MNHEY, CDR2 SVGAGI. DNA of the CDR3: TGTGCCAGCAGTCTAGGGACAAGTAATTCACCCCTCCACTTT. Protein sequence: CASSLGTSNSPLHF.

The gene calls are TRBV7-3 and TRBJ2-5; D ambiguous. The CDR3 has 15 amino acids. V was shortened by 1 base and J by 6 bases, with 15 bases between the two germline ends. The germline gives CDR1 SGHTA, CDR2 FQGTGA. The CDR3 region has the DNA TGTGCCAGCAGCTTAAGAAAACGGGTTGACCAGACCCAGTACTTC. Translated, it gives CASSLRKRVDQTQYF. The full variable domain, in which reference TRBV7-3 and TRBJ2-5 provide the parts outside the CDR3, is GAGVSQTPSNKVTEKGKYVELRCDPISGHTALYWYRQSLGQGPEFLIYFQGTGAADDSGLPNDRFFAVRPEGSVSTLKIQRTERGDSAVYLCASSLRKRVDQTQYFGPGTRLLVL.

V usage is TRBV2 and J usage is TRBJ1-6; 7 bases align to TRBD1. V was clipped by 9 bases and J by 13 bases; unmatched bases: 12. CDR3 size: 13 residues. The germline gives CDR1 SNHLY, CDR2 FYNNEI. CDR3 DNA sequence: TGTGCCAGTTATAGACAGGGAGGAGATCCCCTCCACTTT. Translation: CASYRQGGDPLHF.

The chain is built from TRBV7-9 and TRBJ2-1; 14 bases map to TRBD2. The V segment lost 5 bases and the J segment 0 bases; nucleotides outside the gene matches: 3. Looked up from germline, CDR1 is SEHNR and CDR2 is FQNEAQ (reference sequence). CDR3 size: 17 residues. CDR3 residues: CASSVGTSGSSYNEQFF. The CDR3 bases are TGTGCCAGCAGCGTAGGGACTAGCGGGAGCTCCTACAATGAGCAGTTCTTC.

This chain joins TRBV9 and TRBJ2-1; 14 bases agree with TRBD2. Germline V gives CDR1 SGDLS, CDR2 YYNGEE. The CDR3 length is 16 residues. J was trimmed by 9 bases and V by 4 bases; bases with no gene match: 9. The chain's CDR3 is CASSLTGTSGRGEQFF. In DNA form, the CDR3 reads TGTGCCAGCAGCTTAACCGGGACTAGCGGGAGAGGTGAGCAGTTCTTC.

V gene TRBV28 combines with J gene TRBJ1-5; the match to TRBD1 covers 7 bases. The CDR3 runs 16 residues. V was pared by 6 bases and J by 5 bases, with 13 bases of the junction left unmatched. Germline assignment: CDR1 MDHEN and CDR2 SYDVKM. DNA for the CDR3: TGTGCCAGCAGCACGACGGGACAGCCTAACGATCAGCCCCAGCATTTT. It specifies CASSTTGQPNDQPQHF. Full variable domain (outside the CDR3, taken from reference TRBV28 and TRBJ1-5): DVKVTQSSRYLVKRTGEKVFLECVQDMDHENMFWYRQDPGLGLRLIYFSYDVKMKEKGDIPEGYSVSREKKERFSLILESASTNQTSMYLCASSTTGQPNDQPQHFGDGTRLSIL.

V usage is TRBV20-1 and J usage is TRBJ2-2, with a possible D match to TRBD2 (5 bases). Trimming took 3 bases from V and 7 from J, leaving 15 bases between them. Germline V CDR1 and CDR2: DFQATT, SNEGSKA (reference sequence). This CDR3 comprises 14 residues. The DNA for the CDR3 is TGCAGTGCTAGTATCTCTAAACGGGGCGGGGAGCTGTTTTTT. Its translation is CSASISKRGGELFF.

There are a few counts of this clone. This specimen includes other DNA sequences encoding the same CDR3. The chain employs TRBV7-3 and TRBJ1-1; D is ambiguous. Germline CDR1 SGHTA, CDR2 FQGTGA. The V and J ends lost 2 bases and 0 bases respectively, with 4 bases between them. The CDR3 length is 13 residues. The CDR3: CASSLSVNTEAFF. The CDR3 region has the DNA TGTGCCAGCAGCTTATCTGTGAACACTGAAGCTTTCTTT.

In DNA form, the CDR3 reads TGTGCCAGCAGCTACCAACAGGGAGTCGATGGCTACACCTTC. Translation gives CASSYQQGVDGYTF. V usage is TRBV21-1 and J usage is TRBJ1-2; TRBD1, the D gene given by the table, was not confirmed from the DNA. TRBV21-1 has pseudogene status. This CDR3 contains 14 residues.

The rearrangement uses TRBV18 and TRBJ2-3; D is perhaps TRBD1 (5 bases). This CDR3 is built from 17 residues. With 4 bases removed from V and 2 bases from J, the gap between germline ends came to 19 bases. In germline, CDR1 is KGHSH, CDR2 LQKENI. The DNA for the CDR3 is TGTGCCAGCTCACAATCCGCCAAGCAGGGATTCACAGATACGCAGTATTTT. Translating gives CASSQSAKQGFTDTQYF.

The gene calls are TRBV19 and TRBJ2-1; 9 bases match TRBD2. Germline V gene data show CDR1 as LNHDA and CDR2 as SQIVND (reference sequence). V was clipped by 6 bases and J by 7 bases; unmatched bases: 7. This CDR3 comprises 14 residues. CDR3 nucleotides: TGTGCCAGTAGGGTTGGGACTAGCCCAAATGAGCAGTTCTTC. This codes for CASRVGTSPNEQFF.

The chain employs TRBV6-5 and TRBJ2-5; TRBD2 is a possible D gene (5 bases). The CDR3 runs to 14 residues. Between the trimmed V and J ends, which lost 6 bases and 5 bases, there was a span of 16 bases. Germline CDR1 is MNHEY and CDR2 is SVGAGI. Here the CDR3 DNA reads TGTGCCAGCAGCTTGACCTGGACGGGGGAGACCCAGTACTTC. Protein product: CASSLTWTGETQYF.

The chain uses TRBV9 and TRBJ2-2; D is possibly TRBD2 (7 bases). Trimming shortened V by 6 bases and J by 4 bases, and 16 bases separated the two germline ends. The CDR3 consists of 15 residues. Germline-derived CDR1 and CDR2 are SGDLS and YYNGEE. CDR3 in amino acids: CASTPIGGATGELFF. CDR3 bases: TGTGCCAGCACCCCTATTGGGGGGGCCACCGGGGAGCTGTTTTTT. The full variable domain, with the rest looked up from reference TRBV9 and TRBJ2-2, is DSGVTQTPKHLITATGQRVTLRCSPRSGDLSVYWYQQSLDQGLQFLIQYYNGEERAKGNILERFSAQQFPDLHSELNLSSLELGDSALYFCASTPIGGATGELFFGEGSRLTVL.

This clone came up once. The J gene is TRBJ1-2, the V gene TRBV4-1; D perhaps matches TRBD1 (6 bases). Germline V lookup: CDR1 MGHRA, CDR2 YSYEKL. The length of the CDR3 is 15 residues. V was clipped by 6 bases and J by 7 bases, with 21 bases between them. The CDR3 loop reads CASRPGWGGTGGYTF. In DNA form, the CDR3 reads TGCGCCAGCAGGCCCGGGTGGGGGGGCACCGGTGGCTACACCTTC.

The sample holds many counts of this clone. This chain joins TRBV5-1 and TRBJ2-1; 11 bases are shared with TRBD1. From germline, CDR1 is SGHRS and CDR2 YFSETQ. The J segment lost 4 bases and the V segment lost 3 bases, leaving 3 bases of the junction unmatched. The CDR3 spans 15 residues. The CDR3 region is CASSSGQGAYNEQFF. The CDR3 DNA reads as TGCGCCAGCAGCTCCGGACAGGGGGCGTACAATGAGCAGTTCTTC.

The chain combines TRBV6-5 with TRBJ1-2; 11 bases line up with TRBD1. V gave up 2 bases and J gave up 5 bases; unmatched junction bases: 7. The germline V gene encodes CDR1 MNHEY and CDR2 SVGAGI. The CDR3 has 16 residues. In DNA, the CDR3 is TGTGCCAGCAGTTACCCAGGGACAGGGGGAGCTTATGGCTACACCTTC. Translated: CASSYPGTGGAYGYTF.

The chain uses TRBV19 and TRBJ2-6; the match to TRBD2 covers 11 bases. V shed 5 bases, J shed 4 bases, and the junction held 10 bases outside the gene matches. The CDR3 sequence is 18 residues long. CDR1 LNHDA and CDR2 SQIVND come from the germline V gene (reference sequence). The CDR3 DNA reads TGTGCCAGTAGTCCCTGGGCTAGCGGGAGGTCCGGGGCCAACGTCCTGACTTTC. Amino acids: CASSPWASGRSGANVLTF. Based on the CDR3 plus reference TRBV19 and TRBJ2-6, the full variable domain is DGGITQSPKYLFRKEGQNVTLSCEQNLNHDAMYWYRQDPGQGLRLIYYSQIVNDFQKGDIAEGYSVSREKKESFPLTVTSAQKNPTAFYLCASSPWASGRSGANVLTFGAGSRLTVL.

In this sample, this clone turned up a few times. This sequence joins TRBV4-1 and TRBJ1-4; TRBD1 matches 7 bases. The CDR3 sequence is 14 residues long. Germline V lookup: CDR1 MGHRA, CDR2 YSYEKL. The V gene end was trimmed by 3 bases and the J gene end by 7 bases; junction bases not matched to a gene: 5. The DNA of the CDR3 is TGCGCCAGCAGCCAGAGGGGGCTTGGTGAAAAACTGTTTTTT. Its translation is CASSQRGLGEKLFF.